The entry below gives a single T cell receptor (beta chain) sequence along with its context. Generated by immunoSEQ multiplex PCR, the TCRdb table keeps only in-frame clones and is missing some. The sample includes some 150,000 clones, roughly 83% of them seen just once. This entry is derived from a study of blood T cell repertoires in COVID-19. Across the whole study: PBMCs, B-cell-depleted T cells, or T cells were the source of the cDNA or gDNA that made up the material.

CDR3 size: 15 residues. V was trimmed by 2 bases and J by 0 bases, leaving 10 bases between them. CDR1 is SGHRS and CDR2 is YFSETQ in the germline V gene. The V and J genes are TRBV5-1 and TRBJ2-3, with a weak D call TRBD2 (6 bases). The sequencing input was peripheral blood. This TCR derives from a woman aged 70 to 79 with COVID-19, enrolled during active disease. The CDR3 DNA reads as TGCGCCAGCAGCTTACTGGCGGGGAGCACAGATACGCAGTATTTT. It encodes CASSLLAGSTDTQYF. Drawing the rest from reference TRBV5-1 and TRBJ2-3, the complete variable domain is KAGVTQTPRYLIKTRGQQVTLSCSPISGHRSVSWYQQTPGQGLQFLFEYFSETQRNKGNFPGRFSGRQFSNSRSEMNVSTLELGDSALYLCASSLLAGSTDTQYFGPGTRLTVL.